The 30 T cell receptor beta chains given below trace back to one sample, sequenced in a study of shared clonotypes between healthy human individuals (dated by TCRdb to about 2020). The receptor library was made with the immunoSEQ multiplex PCR assay. TCRdb retrieved this table from immuneACCESS and kept in-frame rearrangements only. Not all clones are present; in checked studies, unresolved V genes account for under half, and no reason is known for the remainder. This sample lists over a million clones; just under 99% were detected once. Clones ranked in the top ten supply roughly 0.35% of the sample. Material for sequencing was naive CD4+ T cells sorted from blood. This sample's cell subset or site label indicates: CD45RA+ positively selected. Receptor source: a man aged 30 to 39 in good health.

J is TRBJ2-7 and V is TRBV5-4; the D gene is possibly TRBD1 (5 bases). This CDR3 contains 12 residues. Germline CDR1 SGHNT, CDR2 YYREEE (reference sequence). The V and J ends lost 2 bases and 7 bases respectively, with 10 bases between them. The CDR3 DNA sequence: TGTGCCAGCAGCTTACAGGATCGGGAGCAGTACTTC. Translated: CASSLQDREQYF.

The V gene is TRBV13, the J gene TRBJ2-7; a possible D gene is TRBD2 (6 bases). Per the germline V gene, CDR1 is PRHDT and CDR2 is FYEKMQ (reference sequence). Trimming took off 6 bases at V and 7 bases at J, with 16 bases between the two ends. This CDR3 has 13 residues. The CDR3 here is CASSYVSSGEQYF. The CDR3 DNA sequence: TGTGCCAGCAGTTACGTAAGTAGCGGAGAGCAGTACTTC.

The V gene is TRBV19, the J gene TRBJ1-1, with D possibly being TRBD1 (6 bases). Between the trimmed V and J ends, which lost 5 bases and 0 bases, there was a span of 10 bases. Germline V CDR1 and CDR2: LNHDA, SQIVND (reference sequence). The CDR3 is 14 residues long. The CDR3 sequence: CASSFNRVNTEAFF. The CDR3 nucleotides are TGTGCCAGTAGTTTTAACAGGGTGAACACTGAAGCTTTCTTT.

The V gene is TRBV27, the J gene TRBJ2-1; 8 bases map to TRBD1. Germline lookup yields CDR1 MNHEY and CDR2 SMNVEV (reference sequence). CDR3 size: 16 residues. The ends lost 7 bases at V and 0 bases at J; junction bases unmatched: 8. The CDR3 reads CASIPRTGSSYNEQFF. CDR3 nucleotide sequence: TGTGCCAGCATCCCCCGGACAGGGAGCTCCTACAATGAGCAGTTCTTC.

V gene TRBV7-6 combines with J gene TRBJ2-1; 8 bases are shared with TRBD2. V shed 5 bases and J 7 bases; nucleotides not matched to a gene: 16. From germline, CDR1 is SGHVS and CDR2 FNYEAQ. The CDR3 sequence is 17 residues long. The CDR3 region is CASSPGLARLYRNEQFF. In DNA form, the CDR3 reads TGTGCCAGCAGCCCCGGACTAGCACGATTGTATAGGAATGAGCAGTTCTTC.

This chain links TRBV27 with TRBJ1-5; D might be TRBD1 (6 bases). The CDR3 extends over 14 amino acids. From germline, CDR1 is MNHEY and CDR2 SMNVEV (reference sequence). Between the trimmed V and J ends, which lost 5 bases and 6 bases, there was a span of 14 bases. The CDR3 protein is CASSKQGFFQPQHF. The CDR3 nucleotides read TGTGCCAGCAGTAAACAGGGATTCTTTCAGCCCCAGCATTTT.

V and J are TRBV11-2 and TRBJ1-3; no reliable D call. This CDR3 has 16 amino acids. The ends were cut back, 5 bases at V and 0 bases at J, with 14 bases in the middle. Germline V lookup: CDR1 SGHAT, CDR2 FQNNGV. In nucleotides, the CDR3 is TGTGCCAGCAGCGCCGCGAGTCAGTACTCTGGAAACACCATATATTTT. Encoded protein: CASSAASQYSGNTIYF.

The chain has TRBV10-3 and TRBJ2-1, with 8 bases that match TRBD1. Germline V gene sequence: CDR1 ENHRY, CDR2 SYGVKD. The CDR3 has 13 residues. V lost 7 bases, J lost 9 bases, and 8 bases stayed unmatched. CDR3 sequence: CAIMSTGETEQFF. In nucleotides, the CDR3 is TGTGCCATCATGTCGACAGGGGAGACTGAGCAGTTCTTC.

The V and J genes are TRBV9 and TRBJ1-3; D call uncertain. This CDR3 comprises 15 residues. Germline V gene sequence: CDR1 SGDLS, CDR2 YYNGEE. V lost 0 bases and J lost 0, with 7 bases in between. As DNA, the CDR3 is TGTGCCAGCAGCGTAGGAGTGAGCTCTGGAAACACCATATATTTT. Encoded protein: CASSVGVSSGNTIYF.

V is TRBV7-9 and J is TRBJ2-7; 7 bases map to TRBD2. J lost 0 bases, V lost 1 base, and 15 bases had no gene match. Germline CDR1 reads SEHNR; CDR2 reads FQNEAQ (reference sequence). The CDR3 consists of 19 residues. The CDR3 coding sequence is TGTGCCAGCAGCTTAGTATCCCCCTTGGCTAGCGGTAACTCCTACGAGCAGTACTTC. As protein: CASSLVSPLASGNSYEQYF.

Notes on this clone: In the same sample, other DNA sequences code for this CDR3. The gene calls are TRBV9 and TRBJ1-1, with D uncertain. CDR3 length: 14 amino acids. Germline V gene sequence: CDR1 SGDLS, CDR2 YYNGEE. The V end was cut by 4 bases, the J end by 1 base, with 11 bases between. CDR3 loop: CASSPRAENTEAFF. The CDR3 bases are TGTGCCAGCAGCCCTAGGGCGGAGAACACTGAAGCTTTCTTT.

As to this clone: Other DNA sequences in this specimen translate into the identical CDR3. The rearrangement joins TRBV5-1 to TRBJ2-7; perhaps TRBD1 as D (5 bases). Germline V gives CDR1 SGHRS, CDR2 YFSETQ. The CDR3 covers 15 residues. With 4 bases removed from V and 4 bases from J, the gap between germline ends came to 18 bases. The CDR3 nucleotides are TGCGCCAGCAGCCCTGGCGGCACAGGCGGATACGAGCAGTACTTC. Translating gives CASSPGGTGGYEQYF.

The chain carries TRBV2 and TRBJ2-1; 7 bases map to TRBD2. Germline V CDR1 and CDR2: SNHLY, FYNNEI. The CDR3 consists of 15 residues. V trimming: 8 bases; J trimming: 0 bases; junction bases outside the gene matches: 7. CDR3 bases: TGTGCCAGCTCTGAGCGGGAAGGCTCCTACAATGAGCAGTTCTTC. Its translation: CASSEREGSYNEQFF. The full variable domain, its missing parts supplied by reference TRBV2 and TRBJ2-1, is EPEVTQTPSHQVTQMGQEVILRCVPISNHLYFYWYRQILGQKVEFLVSFYNNEISEKSEIFDDQFSVERPDGSNFTLKIRSTKLEDSAMYFCASSEREGSYNEQFFGPGTRLTVL.

The CDR3 here is CASSYRGRITQYF. The CDR3 DNA is TGTGCCAGCAGCTATAGGGGACGGATTACGCAGTATTTT. V usage is TRBV2 and J usage is TRBJ2-3; D may be TRBD1 or TRBD2 (5 bases each). Trimming shortened V by 6 bases and J by 8 bases, and 15 bases separated the two germline ends. The CDR3 is 13 residues long. The V gene's germline CDR1 is SNHLY and CDR2 FYNNEI.

The chain carries TRBV4-1 and TRBJ2-3; the D gene is possibly TRBD1 (5 bases). This CDR3 is 15 amino acids long. CDR1 is MGHRA and CDR2 is YSYEKL in the germline V gene. The germline V and J ends were trimmed by 0 bases and 5 bases, with 12 bases remaining between them. In DNA form, the CDR3 reads TGCGCCAGCAGCCAAGACCAGGGATCCCGAGATACGCAGTATTTT. This gives the protein CASSQDQGSRDTQYF.

V and J are TRBV5-1 and TRBJ2-3, with 10 bases aligning to TRBD2. With V trimmed by 4 bases and J by 5 bases, 7 bases remained unmatched. Germline V lookup: CDR1 SGHRS, CDR2 YFSETQ. The CDR3 consists of 15 residues. The CDR3 DNA reads as TGCGCCAGCAGCGGCTTAGCGGGGGGCGGAGATACGCAGTATTTT. As protein: CASSGLAGGGDTQYF. Drawing the rest from reference TRBV5-1 and TRBJ2-3, the complete variable domain is KAGVTQTPRYLIKTRGQQVTLSCSPISGHRSVSWYQQTPGQGLQFLFEYFSETQRNKGNFPGRFSGRQFSNSRSEMNVSTLELGDSALYLCASSGLAGGGDTQYFGPGTRLTVL.

The chain carries TRBV5-1 and TRBJ1-1; D not resolved. CDR1 and CDR2 (germline): SGHRS, YFSETQ. The V end lost 0 bases, the J end lost 8 bases, and 11 bases lay between the germline ends. CDR3 length equals 13 residues. The CDR3 DNA reads as TGCGCCAGCAGCTTGGGCGAACCGGTCGAAGCTTTCTTT. This encodes CASSLGEPVEAFF.

The rearrangement joins TRBV7-9 to TRBJ2-5; D gene ambiguous. This CDR3 is built from 11 residues. V shed 6 bases and J shed 8 bases, with 10 bases lying between them. The germline V gene encodes CDR1 SEHNR and CDR2 FQNEAQ (reference sequence). The CDR3: CASSSGPTQYF. The DNA of the CDR3 is TGTGCCAGCAGTTCCGGGCCTACCCAGTACTTC.

The genes are TRBV9 and TRBJ2-7, with no clear D. The V and J ends lost 4 bases and 1 base respectively, with 15 bases between them. In germline, CDR1 is SGDLS, CDR2 YYNGEE. This CDR3 has 15 residues. The CDR3 nucleotides read TGTGCCAGCAGCCCCCGTCGCGGCAATTCCTACGAGCAGTACTTC. Encoded protein: CASSPRRGNSYEQYF.

J is TRBJ2-2 and V is TRBV19; D is unresolved. This CDR3 spans 14 amino acids. Germline assignment: CDR1 LNHDA and CDR2 SQIVND (reference sequence). Trimming removed 7 bases at V and 5 bases at J, with 14 bases between. CDR3 region: CASMVIPETGELFF. The CDR3 nucleotides are TGTGCCAGTATGGTCATCCCTGAGACCGGGGAGCTGTTTTTT.

The genes are TRBV7-9 and TRBJ2-4; D uncertain. Looked up from germline, CDR1 is SEHNR and CDR2 is FQNEAQ (reference sequence). The germline V and J ends were trimmed by 5 bases and 8 bases, with 13 bases remaining between them. The CDR3 consists of 13 residues. DNA for the CDR3: TGTGCCAGCAGCCTGACCGGAAGGGACATTCAGTACTTC. Protein sequence: CASSLTGRDIQYF.

The rearrangement uses TRBV7-2 and TRBJ2-3, with unresolved D. V dropped 1 base and J dropped 2 bases, with 10 bases sitting between them. This CDR3 is 15 amino acids long. Germline lookup yields CDR1 SGHTA and CDR2 FQGNSA. The CDR3 reads CASSLVATHTDTQYF. The CDR3 DNA is TGTGCCAGCAGCTTAGTCGCGACTCACACAGATACGCAGTATTTT. The complete variable domain, with remaining parts taken from reference TRBV7-2 and TRBJ2-3, reads GAGVSQSPSNKVTEKGKDVELRCDPISGHTALYWYRQSLGQGLEFLIYFQGNSAPDKSGLPSDRFSAERTGGSVSTLTIQRTQQEDSAVYLCASSLVATHTDTQYFGPGTRLTVL.

This clone was seen only once. The genes are TRBV15 and TRBJ2-7; TRBD2 matches 11 bases. Germline CDR1 is LNHNV and CDR2 is YYDKDF (reference sequence). Trimming cost V 0 bases and J 2 bases; bases outside gene matches: 6. This CDR3 has 17 residues. CDR3 sequence reads: CATSRDQVAGGPYEQYF. DNA for the CDR3: TGTGCCACCAGCAGAGATCAAGTAGCGGGAGGGCCCTACGAGCAGTACTTC.

The chain is built from TRBV9 and TRBJ2-5; tentatively, D is TRBD1 (6 bases). Germline V CDR1 and CDR2: SGDLS, YYNGEE. The CDR3 extends over 13 amino acids. V was pared by 0 bases and J by 3 bases, with 6 bases between. The CDR3 region is CASSVAGEETQYF. CDR3 coding DNA: TGTGCCAGCAGCGTAGCAGGGGAAGAGACCCAGTACTTC.

Turning to this clone: Other nucleotide sequences from this sample produce the same CDR3. V gene TRBV6-6 combines with J gene TRBJ2-1; D not resolved. CDR1 is MNHNY and CDR2 is SVGAGI in the germline V gene (reference sequence). This CDR3 has 11 residues. V dropped 3 bases and J dropped 6 bases, with 3 bases sitting between them. CDR3 sequence: CASSYSNEQFF. CDR3 DNA: TGTGCCAGCAGTTATTCCAATGAGCAGTTCTTC.

V gene TRBV9 combines with J gene TRBJ2-1; 10 bases align to TRBD1. This CDR3 is built from 15 residues. With V trimmed by 4 bases and J by 2 bases, 3 bases remained unmatched. CDR1 SGDLS and CDR2 YYNGEE come from the germline V gene. The CDR3 DNA is TGTGCCAGCAGCCAGACAGGGGGCCCCTACAATGAGCAGTTCTTC. Translated: CASSQTGGPYNEQFF.

This chain joins TRBV6-6 and TRBJ2-1, with D possibly TRBD1 on 5 matching bases. CDR1 is MNHNY and CDR2 is SVGAGI in the germline V gene (reference sequence). This CDR3 has 13 residues. V was shortened by 5 bases and J by 9 bases, with 14 bases between the two germline ends. DNA for the CDR3: TGTGCCAGCAGTACGCACTCAGGGATTGAGCAGTTCTTC. It encodes CASSTHSGIEQFF.

The rearrangement joins TRBV19 to TRBJ1-5; 8 nucleotides line up with TRBD1. J lost 7 bases, V lost 6 bases, and 8 bases had no gene match. This CDR3 comprises 14 residues. Germline lookup yields CDR1 LNHDA and CDR2 SQIVND (reference sequence). CDR3 sequence: CASSGQGRNQPQHF. CDR3 DNA: TGTGCCAGTAGCGGACAGGGAAGGAACCAGCCCCAGCATTTT.

Note on this clone: This sample also contains other DNA sequences that code for the same CDR3. This chain uses TRBV4-3 with TRBJ2-7; 7 bases align to TRBD2. The CDR3 is 15 amino acids. Per the germline V gene, CDR1 is LGHNA and CDR2 is YSLEER. The trim removed 0 bases at V and 2 bases at J, leaving 4 bases unmatched. CDR3 sequence reads: CASSQEGRGTYEQYF. CDR3 bases: TGCGCCAGCAGCCAAGAAGGGAGGGGTACCTACGAGCAGTACTTC.

V is TRBV28 and J is TRBJ2-7; D unresolved. Germline V CDR1 and CDR2: MDHEN, SYDVKM. CDR3 length equals 15 residues. Trimming stripped 4 bases from V and 3 bases from J, with 16 bases between. The CDR3 DNA follows: TGTGCCAGCAGTTCCGACCGGAGTTCAGACTACGAGCAGTACTTC. It is translated as CASSSDRSSDYEQYF.